This T cell receptor (beta chain) emerged from a study of blood T cell repertoires in COVID-19. Method: immunoSEQ multiplex PCR; TCRdb's copy keeps in-frame clones and lacks some. The sample has some 50,000 clones, 90% seen once. Between the trimmed V and J ends, which lost 0 bases and 2 bases, there was a span of 16 bases. Germline CDR1 reads LNHNV; CDR2 reads YYDKDF (reference sequence). This CDR3 has 17 residues. Input material: peripheral blood. The TCR was taken from a man in his forties with acute or convalescent COVID-19. The chain is built from TRBV15 and TRBJ1-1; no firm D call. CDR3 protein: CATSRDLMVLANTEAFF. CDR3 in DNA: TGTGCCACCAGCAGAGATCTTATGGTCTTAGCCAACACTGAAGCTTTCTTT.